These 5 T cell receptor beta chains were sequenced from one sample in a study of shared clonotypes between healthy human individuals. TCRdb's table, derived via immunoSEQ multiplex PCR, lists solely in-frame clones and lacks some. The table shows about 100,000 clones, with less than 75% occurring only once. The sequencing sample was made of memory CD8+ T cells sorted from blood. This sample's subset: CD45RO+ cells pooled with CCR7-negative TemRA cells. These receptors were obtained from a woman aged 25 to 45 in good health.

The chain carries TRBV19 and TRBJ2-2, with D possibly being TRBD2 (5 bases). Germline V CDR1 and CDR2: LNHDA, SQIVND (reference sequence). The CDR3 extends over 12 amino acids. The germline V and J ends were trimmed by 5 bases and 5 bases, with 6 bases remaining between them. CDR3 nucleotide sequence: TGTGCCAGTAGTGGGGAGACCGGGGAGCTGTTTTTT. This gives the protein CASSGETGELFF.

The J gene is TRBJ2-7, the V gene TRBV10-3; 10 nucleotides match TRBD2. V was clipped by 9 bases and J by 2 bases; unmatched bases: 1. The CDR3 length is 12 residues. Germline CDR1 is ENHRY and CDR2 is SYGVKD. The CDR3 bases are TGTGCCATAGGACTAGCGGCCTACGAGCAGTACTTC. This gives the protein CAIGLAAYEQYF.

The V and J genes are TRBV27 and TRBJ2-3; D is undetermined. Trimming removed 8 bases at V and 2 bases at J, with 8 bases between. The CDR3 has 12 residues. CDR1 and CDR2 (germline): MNHEY, SMNVEV (reference sequence). CDR3 sequence: CASEYNTDTQYF. The DNA for the CDR3 is TGTGCCAGCGAGTACAACACAGATACGCAGTATTTT.

The chain is built from TRBV6-1 and TRBJ1-5; D possibly corresponds to TRBD1 (5 bases). V was shortened by 3 bases and J by 4 bases, with 10 bases between the two germline ends. The CDR3 totals 14 residues. CDR1 MNHNS and CDR2 SASEGT come from the germline V gene. The CDR3 DNA reads as TGTGCCAGCAGTGACAGCCGGGGGAATCAGCCCCAGCATTTT. Its translation is CASSDSRGNQPQHF.

This clone came up many times. J is TRBJ1-1 and V is TRBV5-1; D is unclear. The CDR3 sequence is 10 residues long. Trimming took off 5 bases at V and 4 bases at J, with 3 bases between the two ends. The germline CDR1 and CDR2 sequences are SGHRS and YFSETQ. The CDR3 coding sequence is TGCGCCAGCAGAGGCACTGAAGCTTTCTTT. This sequence encodes CASRGTEAFF.